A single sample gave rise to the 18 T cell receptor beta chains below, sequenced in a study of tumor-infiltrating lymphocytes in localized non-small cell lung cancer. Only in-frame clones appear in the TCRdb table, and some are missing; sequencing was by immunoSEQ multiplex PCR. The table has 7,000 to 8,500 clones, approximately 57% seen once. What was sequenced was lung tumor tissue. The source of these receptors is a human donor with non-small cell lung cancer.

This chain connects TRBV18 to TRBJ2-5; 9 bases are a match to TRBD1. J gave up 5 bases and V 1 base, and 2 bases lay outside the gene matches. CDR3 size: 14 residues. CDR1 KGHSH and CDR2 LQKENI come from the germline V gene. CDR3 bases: TGTGCCAGCTCACCACGGGACAGGGAGGAGACCCAGTACTTC. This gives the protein CASSPRDREETQYF.

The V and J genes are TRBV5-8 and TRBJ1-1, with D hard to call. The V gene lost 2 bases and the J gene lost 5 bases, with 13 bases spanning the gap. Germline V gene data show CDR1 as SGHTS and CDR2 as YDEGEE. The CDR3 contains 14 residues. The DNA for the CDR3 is TGTGCCAGCAGCTTACATGCTCGGTCGACTGAAGCTTTCTTT. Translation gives CASSLHARSTEAFF.

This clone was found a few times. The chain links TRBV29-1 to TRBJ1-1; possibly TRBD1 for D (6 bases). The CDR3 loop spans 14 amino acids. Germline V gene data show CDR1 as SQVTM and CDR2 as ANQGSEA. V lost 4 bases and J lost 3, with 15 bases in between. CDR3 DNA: TGCAGCGTTGTCAGGCAGGGGTGGGACACTGAAGCTTTCTTT. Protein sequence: CSVVRQGWDTEAFF.

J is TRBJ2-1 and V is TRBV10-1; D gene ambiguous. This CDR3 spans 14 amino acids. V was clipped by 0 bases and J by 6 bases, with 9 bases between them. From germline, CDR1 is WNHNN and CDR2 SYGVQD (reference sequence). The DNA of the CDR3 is TGCGCCAGCAGTGAGTCCGGGTTGGGCAATGAGCAGTTCTTC. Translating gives CASSESGLGNEQFF.

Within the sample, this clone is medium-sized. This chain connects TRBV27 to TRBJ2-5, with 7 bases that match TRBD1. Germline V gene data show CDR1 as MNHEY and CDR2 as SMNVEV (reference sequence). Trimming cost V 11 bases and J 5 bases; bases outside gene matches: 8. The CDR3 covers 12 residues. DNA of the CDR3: TGTGCCTCAGGGGGTTTTGGGGAGACCCAGTACTTC. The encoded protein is CASGGFGETQYF.

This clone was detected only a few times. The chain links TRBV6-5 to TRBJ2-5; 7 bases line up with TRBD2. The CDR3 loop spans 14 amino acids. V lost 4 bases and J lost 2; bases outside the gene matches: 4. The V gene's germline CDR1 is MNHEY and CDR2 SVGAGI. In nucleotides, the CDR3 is TGTGCCAGCAGTTGGGGGGGGTTACAAGAGACCCAGTACTTC. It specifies CASSWGGLQETQYF.

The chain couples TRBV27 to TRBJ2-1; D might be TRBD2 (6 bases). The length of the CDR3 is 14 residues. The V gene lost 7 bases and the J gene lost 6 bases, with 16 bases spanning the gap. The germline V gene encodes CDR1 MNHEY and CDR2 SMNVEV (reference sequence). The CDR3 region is CASTTGTPGNEQFF. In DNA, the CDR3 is TGTGCCAGCACTACCGGGACTCCCGGCAATGAGCAGTTCTTC.

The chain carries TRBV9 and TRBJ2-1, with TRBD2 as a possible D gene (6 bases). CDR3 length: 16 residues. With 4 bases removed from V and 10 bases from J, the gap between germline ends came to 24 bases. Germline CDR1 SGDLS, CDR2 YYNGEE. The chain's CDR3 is CASSPVGLAPGEEQFF. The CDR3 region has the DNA TGTGCCAGCAGCCCTGTGGGACTCGCCCCGGGGGAAGAGCAGTTCTTC.

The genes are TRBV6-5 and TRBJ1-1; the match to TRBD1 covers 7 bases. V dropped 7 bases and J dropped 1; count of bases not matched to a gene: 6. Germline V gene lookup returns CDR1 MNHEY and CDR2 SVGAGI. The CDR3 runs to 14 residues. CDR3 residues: CASINGQANTEAFF. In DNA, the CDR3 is TGTGCCAGCATCAACGGACAGGCGAACACTGAAGCTTTCTTT.

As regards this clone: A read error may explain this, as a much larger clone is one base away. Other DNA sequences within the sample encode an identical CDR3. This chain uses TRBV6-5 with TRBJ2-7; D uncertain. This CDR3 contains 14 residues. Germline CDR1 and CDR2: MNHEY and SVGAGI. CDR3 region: CASSYSRYSYEQYF. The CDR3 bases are TGTGCCAGCAGTTACTCCCGATACTCCTACGAGCAGTACTTT.

This CDR3 is CASSLTQGDSYEQYF. The DNA of the CDR3 is TGTGCCAGCAGCTTAACGCAGGGGGACTCCTACGAGCAGTACTTC. The rearrangement links TRBV7-2 to TRBJ2-7, with 7 bases that match TRBD1. Germline-derived CDR1 and CDR2 are SGHTA and FQGNSA. There are 15 residues in the CDR3. V lost 2 bases to trimming and J lost 0 bases; unmatched junction nucleotides: 4.

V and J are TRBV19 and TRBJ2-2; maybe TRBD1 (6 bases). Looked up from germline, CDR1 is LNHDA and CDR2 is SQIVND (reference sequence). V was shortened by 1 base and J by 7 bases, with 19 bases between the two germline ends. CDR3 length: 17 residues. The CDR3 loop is CASSIGSQGKASGELFF. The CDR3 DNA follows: TGTGCCAGTAGTATAGGTAGCCAGGGGAAAGCGAGCGGGGAGCTGTTTTTT.

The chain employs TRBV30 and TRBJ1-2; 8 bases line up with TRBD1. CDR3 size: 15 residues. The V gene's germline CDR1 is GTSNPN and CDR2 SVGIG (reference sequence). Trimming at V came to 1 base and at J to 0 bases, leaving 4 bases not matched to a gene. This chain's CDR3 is CAWSGQGATNYGYTF. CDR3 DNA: TGTGCCTGGAGTGGGCAGGGGGCGACTAACTATGGCTACACCTTC.

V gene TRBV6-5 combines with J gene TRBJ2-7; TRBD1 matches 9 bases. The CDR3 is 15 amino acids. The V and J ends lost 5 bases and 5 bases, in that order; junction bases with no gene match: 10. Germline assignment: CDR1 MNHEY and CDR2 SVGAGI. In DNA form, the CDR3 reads TGTGCCAGCAGTCGACCGGGACAGGGTATGAACGAGCAGTACTTC. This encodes CASSRPGQGMNEQYF.

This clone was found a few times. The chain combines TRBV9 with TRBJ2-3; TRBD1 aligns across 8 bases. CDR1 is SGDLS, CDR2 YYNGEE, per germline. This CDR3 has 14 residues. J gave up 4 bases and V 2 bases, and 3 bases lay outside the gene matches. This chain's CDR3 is CASSVRGRADTQYF. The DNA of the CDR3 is TGTGCCAGCAGCGTCAGGGGGCGCGCAGATACGCAGTATTTT.

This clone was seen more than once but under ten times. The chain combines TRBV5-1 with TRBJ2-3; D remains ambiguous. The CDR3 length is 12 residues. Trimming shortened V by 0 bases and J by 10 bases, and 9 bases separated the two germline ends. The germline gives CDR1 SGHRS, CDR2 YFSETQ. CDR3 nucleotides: TGCGCCAGCAGCTTGGGAGAGCACCCGCAGTATTTT. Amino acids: CASSLGEHPQYF.

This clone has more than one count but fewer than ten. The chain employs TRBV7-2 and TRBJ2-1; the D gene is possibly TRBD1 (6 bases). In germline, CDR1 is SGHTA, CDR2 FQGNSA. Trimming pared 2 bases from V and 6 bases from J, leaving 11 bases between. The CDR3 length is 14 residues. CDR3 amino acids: CASSLQAGANEQFF. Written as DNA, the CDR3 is TGTGCCAGCAGCTTACAGGCAGGGGCCAATGAGCAGTTCTTC. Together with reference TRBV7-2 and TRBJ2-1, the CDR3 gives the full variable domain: GAGVSQSPSNKVTEKGKDVELRCDPISGHTALYWYRQSLGQGLEFLIYFQGNSAPDKSGLPSDRFSAERTGGSVSTLTIQRTQQEDSAVYLCASSLQAGANEQFFGPGTRLTVL.

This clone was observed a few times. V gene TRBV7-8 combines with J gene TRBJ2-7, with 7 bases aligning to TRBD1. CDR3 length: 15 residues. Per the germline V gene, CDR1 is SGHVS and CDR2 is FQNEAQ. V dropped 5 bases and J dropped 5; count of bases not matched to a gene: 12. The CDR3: CASSQNRGPSDEQYF. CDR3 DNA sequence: TGTGCCAGCAGCCAAAATAGGGGGCCGTCGGACGAGCAGTACTTC.